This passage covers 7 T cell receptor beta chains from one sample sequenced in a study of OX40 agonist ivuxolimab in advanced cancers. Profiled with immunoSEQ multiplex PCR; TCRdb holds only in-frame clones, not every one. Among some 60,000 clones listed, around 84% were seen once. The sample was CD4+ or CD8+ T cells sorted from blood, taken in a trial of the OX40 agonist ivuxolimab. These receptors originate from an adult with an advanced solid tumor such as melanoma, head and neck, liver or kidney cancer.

The CDR3 DNA reads as TGTGCCTGGAGTGTAAGGGCAGGGAGGGGCAATCAGCCCCAGCATTTT. It encodes CAWSVRAGRGNQPQHF. The V gene is TRBV30, the J gene TRBJ1-5; D is possibly TRBD1 (5 bases). CDR3 length: 16 amino acids. Trimming removed 0 bases at V and 2 bases at J, with 14 bases between. CDR1 and CDR2 from the germline V gene are GTSNPN and SVGIG (reference sequence).

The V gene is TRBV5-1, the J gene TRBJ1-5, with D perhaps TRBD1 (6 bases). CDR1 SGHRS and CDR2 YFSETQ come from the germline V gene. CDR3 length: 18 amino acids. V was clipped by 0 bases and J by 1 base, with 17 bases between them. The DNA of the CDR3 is TGCGCCAGCAGCTTGGGGTTACGGGGGGCGAGGAGCAATCAGCCCCAGCATTTT. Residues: CASSLGLRGARSNQPQHF.

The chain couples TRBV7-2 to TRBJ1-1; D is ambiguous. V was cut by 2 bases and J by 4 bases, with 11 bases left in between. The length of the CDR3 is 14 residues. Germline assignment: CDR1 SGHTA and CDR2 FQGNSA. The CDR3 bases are TGTGCCAGCAGCTTACGGGATTGGGGCACTGAAGCTTTCTTT. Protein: CASSLRDWGTEAFF.

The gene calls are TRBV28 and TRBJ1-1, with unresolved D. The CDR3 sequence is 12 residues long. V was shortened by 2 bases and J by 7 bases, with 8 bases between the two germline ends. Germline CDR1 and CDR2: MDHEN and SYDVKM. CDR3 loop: CASSLGWSEAFF. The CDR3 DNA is TGTGCCAGCAGTTTAGGTTGGAGTGAAGCTTTCTTT. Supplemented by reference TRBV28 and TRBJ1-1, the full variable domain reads DVKVTQSSRYLVKRTGEKVFLECVQDMDHENMFWYRQDPGLGLRLIYFSYDVKMKEKGDIPEGYSVSREKKERFSLILESASTNQTSMYLCASSLGWSEAFFGQGTRLTVV.

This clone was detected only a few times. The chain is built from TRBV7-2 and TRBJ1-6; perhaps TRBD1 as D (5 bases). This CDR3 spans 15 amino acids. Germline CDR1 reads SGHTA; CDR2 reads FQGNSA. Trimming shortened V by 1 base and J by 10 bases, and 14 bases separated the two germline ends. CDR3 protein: CASSLEGAGISPLHF. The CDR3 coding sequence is TGTGCCAGCAGCTTAGAAGGGGCGGGGATCTCACCCCTCCACTTT.

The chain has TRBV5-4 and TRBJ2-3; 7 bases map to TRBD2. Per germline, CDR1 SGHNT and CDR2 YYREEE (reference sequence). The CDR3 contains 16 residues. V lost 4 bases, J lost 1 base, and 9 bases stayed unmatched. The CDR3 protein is CASSHFAGEGTDTQYF. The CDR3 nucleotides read TGTGCCAGCAGCCACTTCGCGGGGGAGGGCACAGATACGCAGTATTTT.

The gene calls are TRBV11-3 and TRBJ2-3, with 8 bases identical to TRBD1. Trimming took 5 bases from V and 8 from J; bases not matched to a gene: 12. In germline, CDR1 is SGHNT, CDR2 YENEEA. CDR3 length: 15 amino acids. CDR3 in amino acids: CASSQGAEGVATQYF. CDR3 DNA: TGTGCCAGCAGCCAGGGGGCCGAGGGGGTAGCTACGCAGTATTTT.